This T cell receptor beta chain was sequenced for a study of T cells after yellow fever vaccination. In TCRdb, the 5' RACE reads were re-called with MiXCR into one record per CDR3 protein. The sample contains just under 600,000 distinct CDR3 sequences, about 13% of which appear only once. Germline lookup yields CDR1 SGHTA and CDR2 FQGTGA. J gave up 6 bases and V 2 bases, and 2 bases lay outside the gene matches. This CDR3 spans 15 amino acids. This chain uses TRBV7-3 with TRBJ2-2; 11 bases match TRBD2. This material consisted of PBMCs, taken on the day of the yellow fever booster vaccination. The sequence came from a man younger than 40 who received the YFV17D yellow fever vaccine. The CDR3 nucleotides read TGTGCCAGCAGCTTACTAGCGGGAGGATCCGGGGAGCTGTTTTTT. Translation: CASSLLAGGSGELFF.